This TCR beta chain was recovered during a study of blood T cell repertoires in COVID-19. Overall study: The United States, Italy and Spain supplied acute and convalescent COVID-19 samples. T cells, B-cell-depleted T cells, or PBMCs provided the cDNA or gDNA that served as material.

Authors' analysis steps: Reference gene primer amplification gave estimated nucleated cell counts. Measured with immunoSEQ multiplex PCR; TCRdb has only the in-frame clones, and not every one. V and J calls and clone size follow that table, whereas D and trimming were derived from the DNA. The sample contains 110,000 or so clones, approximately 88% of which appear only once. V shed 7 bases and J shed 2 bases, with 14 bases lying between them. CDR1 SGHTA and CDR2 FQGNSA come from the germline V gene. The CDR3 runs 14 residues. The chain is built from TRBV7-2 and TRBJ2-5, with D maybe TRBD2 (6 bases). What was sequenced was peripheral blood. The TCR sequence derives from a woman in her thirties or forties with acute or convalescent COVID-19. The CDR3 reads CASKAGTVQETQYF. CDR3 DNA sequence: TGTGCCAGCAAGGCGGGGACCGTGCAAGAGACCCAGTACTTC. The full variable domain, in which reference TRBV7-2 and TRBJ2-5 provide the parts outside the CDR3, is GAGVSQSPSNKVTEKGKDVELRCDPISGHTALYWYRQSLGQGLEFLIYFQGNSAPDKSGLPSDRFSAERTGGSVSTLTIQRTQQEDSAVYLCASKAGTVQETQYFGPGTRLLVL.